These T cell receptor beta chains were read from a single sample in a study of OX40 agonist ivuxolimab in advanced cancers. Data came from immunoSEQ multiplex PCR; TCRdb stores just in-frame clones and leaves some out. Here the sample spans some 80,000 clones, roughly 86% being singletons. Sample: CD4+ or CD8+ T cells sorted from blood, taken in a trial of the OX40 agonist ivuxolimab. Every receptor here comes from an adult with an advanced solid tumor such as melanoma, head and neck, liver or kidney cancer. The CDR3 runs from the conserved cysteine through the conserved F or W. The order of the fields is J gene, V gene, D gene, clone size, CDR3 protein, CDR3 DNA. The D gene is left open where the match is weak. Clone size appears in some rows only: once, few, many, or a class for an expanded clone.

>TRBJ2-7|TRBV28|-|-
CASSPFQGRTSYEQYF
TGTGCCAGCAGTCCTTTCCAGGGACGGACCTCCTACGAGCAGTACTTC
>TRBJ1-5|TRBV6-5|-|-
CASSPPGGNQPQHF
TGTGCCAGCAGCCCACCGGGGGGAAATCAGCCCCAGCATTTT
>TRBJ2-3|TRBV21-1|-|-
CASSPLVAGRTDTQYF
TGTGCCAGCAGCCCTTTGGTGGCGGGACGCACAGATACGCAGTATTTT
>TRBJ2-1|TRBV9|TRBD2|-
CASSVASGTYNEQFF
TGTGCCAGCAGCGTAGCTAGCGGGACCTACAATGAGCAGTTCTTC
>TRBJ1-1|TRBV10-3|TRBD1|-
CAISVGQGETEAFF
TGTGCCATCAGTGTTGGACAGGGGGAAACTGAAGCTTTCTTT
>TRBJ2-1|TRBV27|TRBD2|-
CASKSYGRVYNEQFF
TGTGCCAGCAAGTCGTACGGGAGGGTATACAATGAGCAGTTCTTC
>TRBJ1-5|TRBV4-1|TRBD1|-
CASSQDRAGGGQPQHF
TGCGCCAGCAGCCAAGATCGGGCAGGGGGCGGTCAGCCCCAGCATTTT
>TRBJ2-4|TRBV5-1|-|once
CASSESGDQNIQYF
TGCGCCAGCAGCGAGTCAGGGGACCAAAACATTCAGTACTTC
>TRBJ2-5|TRBV6-5|-|-
CASSLPGAETQYF
TGTGCCAGCAGTCTTCCGGGTGCGGAGACCCAGTACTTC
>TRBJ1-2|TRBV4-1|TRBD1|-
CASSQDGDRGSYTF
TGCGCCAGCAGCCAAGACGGGGACAGGGGCAGCTACACCTTC
>TRBJ2-1|TRBV18|-|-
CASSNSGNEQFF
TGTGCCAGCTCAAATTCGGGAAATGAGCAGTTCTTC
>TRBJ2-7|TRBV5-4|TRBD2|-
CASSSGGRDYEQYF
TGTGCCAGCAGTTCGGGGGGACGAGATTACGAGCAGTACTTC
>TRBJ1-4|TRBV5-5|TRBD1|-
CASSTGQGARVGEKLFF
TGTGCCAGCAGTACGGGACAGGGGGCGCGGGTAGGGGAAAAACTGTTTTTT
>TRBJ2-2|TRBV7-9|-|-
CASSFRGANTGELFF
TGTGCCAGCAGCTTTAGGGGCGCGAACACCGGGGAGCTGTTTTTT
>TRBJ1-4|TRBV5-1|-|-
CASSLVGGLGEKLFF
TGCGCCAGCAGCTTGGTGGGCGGTTTAGGGGAAAAACTGTTTTTT
>TRBJ1-5|TRBV5-6|-|-
CASSLGRGSGPQHF
TGTGCCAGCAGCTTGGGTCGGGGCTCCGGGCCCCAGCATTTT
>TRBJ1-1|TRBV11-1|-|once
CASSLDEDTEAFF
TGTGCCAGCAGCTTAGATGAGGACACTGAAGCTTTCTTT
>TRBJ1-1|TRBV5-1|-|-
CASSLLSGNTEAFF
TGCGCCAGCAGCTTATTATCGGGGAACACTGAAGCTTTCTTT
>TRBJ2-1|TRBV6-5|TRBD2|-
CASSYSRGARNEQFF
TGTGCCAGCAGTTACTCGCGGGGGGCACGCAATGAGCAGTTCTTC
>TRBJ1-5|TRBV5-1|-|-
CASSFGVNQPQHF
TGCGCCAGCAGCTTTGGGGTCAATCAGCCCCAGCATTTT
>TRBJ2-7|TRBV6-5|-|-
CASSFRGRVPYEQYF
TGTGCCAGCAGTTTCAGGGGGAGGGTCCCCTACGAGCAGTACTTC
>TRBJ2-7|TRBV4-1|TRBD1|-
CASSQDLGQGFREQYF
TGCGCCAGCAGCCAAGATCTTGGACAGGGGTTCCGCGAGCAGTACTTC
>TRBJ2-3|TRBV7-2|TRBD2|-
CASSLSGGAGDTQYF
TGTGCCAGCAGCTTAAGCGGGGGGGCCGGAGATACGCAGTATTTT
>TRBJ1-1|TRBV19|TRBD1|-
CASSISGQGVEAFF
TGTGCCAGTAGTATAAGTGGACAGGGTGTTGAAGCTTTCTTT
>TRBJ2-7|TRBV6-5|TRBD2|-
CASSYVRTSAYEQYF
TGTGCCAGCAGTTACGTTCGGACTAGCGCCTACGAGCAGTACTTC
>TRBJ1-1|TRBV19|-|-
CASSIPGRGTEAFF
TGTGCCAGTAGTATACCGGGCCGGGGCACTGAAGCTTTCTTT
>TRBJ1-1|TRBV5-6|-|-
CASSPRDRVTEAFF
TGTGCCAGCAGCCCCCGGGATAGGGTCACTGAAGCTTTCTTT
>TRBJ2-1|TRBV9|TRBD2|-
CASSVGTSGRNEQFF
TGTGCCAGCAGCGTAGGTACTAGCGGGAGGAATGAGCAGTTCTTC
>TRBJ2-2|TRBV5-4|-|-
CASSLGQQNTGELFF
TGTGCCAGCAGCTTGGGACAACAGAACACCGGGGAGCTGTTTTTT
>TRBJ2-7|TRBV18|-|-
CASSPLQGPGSYEQYF
TGTGCCAGCTCACCATTGCAAGGGCCTGGGTCCTACGAGCAGTACTTC
>TRBJ2-3|TRBV7-9|-|-
CASTRLATDTQYF
TGTGCCAGCACTAGGCTAGCGACAGATACGCAGTATTTT
>TRBJ2-7|TRBV2|-|-
CASAGLITYEQYF
TGTGCCAGTGCGGGACTCATTACCTACGAGCAGTACTTC
>TRBJ1-2|TRBV5-1|-|-
CASSFAGQAGYTF
TGCGCCAGCAGCTTCGCAGGGCAGGCTGGCTACACCTTC
>TRBJ2-1|TRBV14|TRBD1|once
CASSQDLGQGQGYNEQFF
TGTGCCAGCAGCCAAGATTTAGGTCAGGGACAGGGGTACAATGAGCAGTTCTTC
>TRBJ1-2|TRBV28|TRBD1|-
CASSTGGQDYGYTF
TGTGCCAGCAGTACAGGGGGCCAGGACTATGGCTACACCTTC
>TRBJ1-4|TRBV30|-|-
CAWSAGLGNEKLFF
TGTGCCTGGAGTGCGGGGCTAGGGAATGAAAAACTGTTTTTT
>TRBJ1-6|TRBV30|-|few
CAWSVIGNSPLHF
TGTGCCTGGAGTGTAATCGGCAATTCACCCCTCCACTTT
>TRBJ2-7|TRBV10-2|-|many
CASSESRQDSYEQYF
TGCGCCAGCAGTGAGTCGAGACAGGACTCCTACGAGCAGTACTTC